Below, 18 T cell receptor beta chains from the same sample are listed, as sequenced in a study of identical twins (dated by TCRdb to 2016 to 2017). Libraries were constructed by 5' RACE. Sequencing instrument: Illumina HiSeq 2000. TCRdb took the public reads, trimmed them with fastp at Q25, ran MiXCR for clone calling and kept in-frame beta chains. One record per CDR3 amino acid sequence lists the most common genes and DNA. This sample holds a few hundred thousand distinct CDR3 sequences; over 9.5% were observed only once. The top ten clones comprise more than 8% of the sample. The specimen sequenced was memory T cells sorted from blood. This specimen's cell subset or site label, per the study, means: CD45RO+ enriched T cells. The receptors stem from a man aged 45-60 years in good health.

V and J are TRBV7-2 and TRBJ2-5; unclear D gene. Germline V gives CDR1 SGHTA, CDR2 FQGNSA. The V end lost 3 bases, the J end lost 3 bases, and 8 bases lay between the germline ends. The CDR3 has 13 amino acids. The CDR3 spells CASSFLRKETQYF. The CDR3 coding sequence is TGTGCCAGCAGCTTCCTCCGCAAAGAGACCCAGTACTTC.

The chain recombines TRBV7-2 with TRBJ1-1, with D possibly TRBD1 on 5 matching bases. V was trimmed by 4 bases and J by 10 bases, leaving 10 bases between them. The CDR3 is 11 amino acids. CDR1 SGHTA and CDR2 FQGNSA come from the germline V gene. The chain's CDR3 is CASSSTVRAFF. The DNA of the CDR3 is TGTGCCAGCAGCTCGACAGTGCGAGCTTTCTTT.

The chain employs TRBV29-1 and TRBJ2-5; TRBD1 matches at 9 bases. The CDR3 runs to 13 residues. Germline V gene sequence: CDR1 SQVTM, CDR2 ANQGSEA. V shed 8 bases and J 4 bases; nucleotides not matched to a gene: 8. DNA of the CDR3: TGCAGCACGGCCACAGGGGGCCGAGAGACCCAGTACTTC. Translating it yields CSTATGGRETQYF. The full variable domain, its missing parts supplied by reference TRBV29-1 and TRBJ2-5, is SAVISQKPSRDICQRGTSLTIQCQVDSQVTMMFWYRQQPGQSLTLIATANQGSEATYESGFVIDKFPISRPNLTFSTLTVSNMSPEDSSIYLCSTATGGRETQYFGPGTRLLVL.

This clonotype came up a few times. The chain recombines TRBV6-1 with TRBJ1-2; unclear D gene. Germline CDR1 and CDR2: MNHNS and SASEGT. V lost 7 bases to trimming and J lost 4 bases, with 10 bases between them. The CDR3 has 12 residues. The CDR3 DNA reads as TGTGCCAGCACCGTAAGCACCTATGGCTACACCTTC. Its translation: CASTVSTYGYTF.

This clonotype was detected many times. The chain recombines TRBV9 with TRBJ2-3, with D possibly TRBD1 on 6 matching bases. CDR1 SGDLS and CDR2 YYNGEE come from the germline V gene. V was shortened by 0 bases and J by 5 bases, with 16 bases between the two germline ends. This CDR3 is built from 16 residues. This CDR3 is CASSVGSQGIIDTQYF. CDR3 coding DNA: TGTGCCAGCAGCGTAGGTTCACAGGGAATAATAGATACGCAGTATTTT.

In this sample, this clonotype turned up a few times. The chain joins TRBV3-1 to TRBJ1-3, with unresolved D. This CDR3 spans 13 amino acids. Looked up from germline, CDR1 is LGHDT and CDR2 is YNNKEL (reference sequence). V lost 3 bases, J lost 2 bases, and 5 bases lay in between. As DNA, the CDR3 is TGTGCCAGCAGCCATAGGACTGGAAACACCATATATTTT. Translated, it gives CASSHRTGNTIYF.

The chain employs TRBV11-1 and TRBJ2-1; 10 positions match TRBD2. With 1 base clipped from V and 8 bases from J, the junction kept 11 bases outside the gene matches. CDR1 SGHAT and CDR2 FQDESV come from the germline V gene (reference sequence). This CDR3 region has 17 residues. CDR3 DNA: TGTGCCAGCAGCTTAGGATCTAGCGGGAGTTCTAGGGATGAGCAGTTCTTC. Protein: CASSLGSSGSSRDEQFF.

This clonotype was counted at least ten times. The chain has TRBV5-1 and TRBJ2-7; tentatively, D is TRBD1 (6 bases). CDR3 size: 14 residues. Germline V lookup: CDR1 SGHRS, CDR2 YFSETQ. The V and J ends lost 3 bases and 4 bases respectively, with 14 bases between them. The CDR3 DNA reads TGCGCCAGCAGCTCTCTTGGGACACCTTACGAGCAGTACTTC. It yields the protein CASSSLGTPYEQYF. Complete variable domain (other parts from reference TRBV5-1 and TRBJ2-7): KAGVTQTPRYLIKTRGQQVTLSCSPISGHRSVSWYQQTPGQGLQFLFEYFSETQRNKGNFPGRFSGRQFSNSRSEMNVSTLELGDSALYLCASSSLGTPYEQYFGPGTRLTVT.

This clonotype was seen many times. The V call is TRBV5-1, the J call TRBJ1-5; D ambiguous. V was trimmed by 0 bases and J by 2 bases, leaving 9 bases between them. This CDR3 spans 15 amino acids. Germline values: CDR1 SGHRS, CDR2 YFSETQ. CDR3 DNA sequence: TGCGCCAGCAGCTTGGACGGGCTTGGCAATCAGCCCCAGCATTTT. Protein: CASSLDGLGNQPQHF.

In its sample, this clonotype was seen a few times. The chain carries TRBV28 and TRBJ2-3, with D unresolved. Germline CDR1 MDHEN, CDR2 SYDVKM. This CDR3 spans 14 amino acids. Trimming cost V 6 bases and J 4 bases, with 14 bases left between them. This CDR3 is CASSRPLRPDTQYF. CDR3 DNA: TGTGCCAGCAGCCGTCCTCTGCGGCCAGATACGCAGTATTTT.

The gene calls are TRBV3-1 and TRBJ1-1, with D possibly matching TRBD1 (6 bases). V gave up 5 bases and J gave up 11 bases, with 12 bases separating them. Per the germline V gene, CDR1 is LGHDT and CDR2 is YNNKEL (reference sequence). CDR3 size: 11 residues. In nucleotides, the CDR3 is TGTGCCAGCAGCACCGGGACACTGGCTTTCTTT. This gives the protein CASSTGTLAFF.

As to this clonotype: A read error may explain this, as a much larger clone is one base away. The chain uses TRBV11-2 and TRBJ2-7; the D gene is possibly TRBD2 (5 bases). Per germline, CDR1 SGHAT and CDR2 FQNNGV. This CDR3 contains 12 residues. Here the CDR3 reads CASTGRVHERYF. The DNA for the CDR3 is TGTGCCAGCACGGGGAGAGTCCACGAGCGGTACTTC.

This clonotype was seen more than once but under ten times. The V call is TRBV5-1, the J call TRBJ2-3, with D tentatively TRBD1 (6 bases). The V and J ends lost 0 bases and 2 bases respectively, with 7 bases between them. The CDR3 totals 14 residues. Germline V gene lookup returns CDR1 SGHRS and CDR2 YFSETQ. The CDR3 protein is CASSLGDTTDTQYF. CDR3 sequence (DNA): TGCGCCAGCAGCTTGGGGGACACCACAGATACGCAGTATTTT.

The CDR3 sequence is CSATHDGQGMRAAWAYEQYF. The CDR3 nucleotides read TGCAGTGCAACTCACGACGGACAGGGTATGAGGGCGGCGTGGGCCTACGAGCAGTACTTC. This rearrangement joins TRBV20-1 to TRBJ2-7; 8 nucleotides match TRBD1. This CDR3 region has 20 residues. The trim removed 6 bases at V and 2 bases at J, leaving 27 bases unmatched. The germline gives CDR1 DFQATT, CDR2 SNEGSKA (reference sequence).

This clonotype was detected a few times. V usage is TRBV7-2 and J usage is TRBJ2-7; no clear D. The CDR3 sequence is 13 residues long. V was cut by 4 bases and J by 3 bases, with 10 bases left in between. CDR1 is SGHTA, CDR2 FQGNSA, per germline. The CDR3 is CASSSIPNYEQYF. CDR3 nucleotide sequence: TGTGCCAGCAGCTCGATACCCAACTACGAGCAGTACTTC.

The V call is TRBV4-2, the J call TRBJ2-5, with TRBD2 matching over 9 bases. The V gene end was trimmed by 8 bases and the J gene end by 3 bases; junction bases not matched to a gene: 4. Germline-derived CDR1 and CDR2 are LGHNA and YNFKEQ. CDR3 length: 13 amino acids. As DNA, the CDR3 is TGTGCCAGCTCCAAGCGGGGGGAAGAGACCCAGTACTTC. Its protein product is CASSKRGEETQYF.

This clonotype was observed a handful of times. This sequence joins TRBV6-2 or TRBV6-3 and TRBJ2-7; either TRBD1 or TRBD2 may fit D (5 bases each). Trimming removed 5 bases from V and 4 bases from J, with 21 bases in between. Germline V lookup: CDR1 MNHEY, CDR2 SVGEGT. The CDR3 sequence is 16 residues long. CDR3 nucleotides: TGTGCCAGCAGTCTTACTCAATCCGGGACGGGATACGAGCAGTACTTC. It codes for CASSLTQSGTGYEQYF.

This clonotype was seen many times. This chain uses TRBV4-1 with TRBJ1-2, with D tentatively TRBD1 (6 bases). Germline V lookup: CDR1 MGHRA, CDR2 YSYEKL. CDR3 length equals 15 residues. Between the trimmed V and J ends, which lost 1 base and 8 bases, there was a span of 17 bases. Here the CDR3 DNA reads TGCGCCAGCAGCCAAGGGACAAACAGGGACGGCGGCTACACCTTC. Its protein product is CASSQGTNRDGGYTF.